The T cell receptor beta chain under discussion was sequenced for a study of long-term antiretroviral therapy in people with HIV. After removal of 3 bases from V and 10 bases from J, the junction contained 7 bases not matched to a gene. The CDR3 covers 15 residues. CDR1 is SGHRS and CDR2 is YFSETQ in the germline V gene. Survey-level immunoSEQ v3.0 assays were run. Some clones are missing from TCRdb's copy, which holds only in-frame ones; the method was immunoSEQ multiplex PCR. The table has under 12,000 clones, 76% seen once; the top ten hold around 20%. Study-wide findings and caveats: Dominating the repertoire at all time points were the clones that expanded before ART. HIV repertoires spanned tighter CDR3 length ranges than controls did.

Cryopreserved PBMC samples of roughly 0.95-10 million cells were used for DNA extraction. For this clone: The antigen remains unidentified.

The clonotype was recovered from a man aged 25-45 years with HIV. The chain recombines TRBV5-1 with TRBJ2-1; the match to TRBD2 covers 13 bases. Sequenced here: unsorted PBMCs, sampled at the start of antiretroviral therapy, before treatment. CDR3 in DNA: TGCGCCAGCAGCTCACTAGCGGGGGGGCTCGGGGAGCAGTTCTTC. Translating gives CASSSLAGGLGEQFF.